The next 5 T cell receptor beta chains were all read from a single sample in a study of blood T cells in healthy people across ages. Using a J-beta primer mix together with a sample-barcoded 5' primer, a second PCR was run for roughly 7 to 12 cycles. Each CDR3 protein gets one entry after TCRdb re-called the 5' RACE reads with MiXCR. The sample holds 1 million to 1.2 million distinct CDR3 sequences, 30% to 40% seen once. The sample taken for sequencing was blood. The receptors originated from a man aged 18 to 30 in good health.

This chain uses TRBV7-6 with TRBJ1-5; D unclear. With 1 base removed from V and 2 bases from J, the gap between germline ends came to 15 bases. The germline CDR1 and CDR2 sequences are SGHVS and FNYEAQ. CDR3 size: 17 residues. Here the CDR3 reads CASSLVGYSMGNQPQHF. CDR3 DNA sequence: TGTGCCAGCAGCTTAGTGGGGTATAGCATGGGCAATCAGCCCCAGCATTTT.

The J gene is TRBJ1-4, the V gene TRBV15; D remains ambiguous. V lost 0 bases and J lost 10, with 9 bases in between. The V gene's germline CDR1 is LNHNV and CDR2 YYDKDF (reference sequence). The CDR3 runs 13 residues. Here the CDR3 reads CATSRDTVAKLFF. The DNA for the CDR3 is TGTGCCACCAGCAGAGATACGGTAGCAAAACTGTTTTTT.

Here the CDR3 reads CASSSTGPPLEYF. As DNA, the CDR3 is TGTGCCAGCAGCTCCACGGGACCTCCCTTGGAGTACTTC. The rearrangement links TRBV7-9 to TRBJ2-5, with D perhaps assigned TRBD1 or TRBD2 (5 bases each). Per germline, CDR1 SEHNR and CDR2 FQNEAQ (reference sequence). This CDR3 has 13 amino acids. V was shortened by 4 bases and J by 12 bases, with 18 bases between the two germline ends. Variable domain in full (rest from reference TRBV7-9 and TRBJ2-5): DTGVSQNPRHKITKRGQNVTFRCDPISEHNRLYWYRQTLGQGPEFLTYFQNEAQLEKSRLLSDRFSAERPKGSFSTLEIQRTEQGDSAMYLCASSSTGPPLEYFGPGTRLLVL.

The chain recombines TRBV27 with TRBJ2-1, with 11 positions matching TRBD1. The trim removed 4 bases at V and 7 bases at J, leaving 12 bases unmatched. Germline CDR1 is MNHEY and CDR2 is SMNVEV (reference sequence). The length of the CDR3 is 17 residues. The CDR3 loop reads CASSSYPDRGLGNEQFF. CDR3 bases: TGTGCCAGCAGTTCTTACCCGGACAGGGGGCTTGGGAATGAGCAGTTCTTC.

This chain joins TRBV4-2 and TRBJ1-6; the D is unclear. Germline V lookup: CDR1 LGHNA, CDR2 YNFKEQ. There are 15 residues in the CDR3. The V and J ends lost 1 base and 6 bases respectively, with 10 bases between them. The CDR3, as DNA: TGTGCCAGCAGCCAAGGGGCCAGAATTAATTCACCCCTCCACTTT. It specifies CASSQGARINSPLHF.